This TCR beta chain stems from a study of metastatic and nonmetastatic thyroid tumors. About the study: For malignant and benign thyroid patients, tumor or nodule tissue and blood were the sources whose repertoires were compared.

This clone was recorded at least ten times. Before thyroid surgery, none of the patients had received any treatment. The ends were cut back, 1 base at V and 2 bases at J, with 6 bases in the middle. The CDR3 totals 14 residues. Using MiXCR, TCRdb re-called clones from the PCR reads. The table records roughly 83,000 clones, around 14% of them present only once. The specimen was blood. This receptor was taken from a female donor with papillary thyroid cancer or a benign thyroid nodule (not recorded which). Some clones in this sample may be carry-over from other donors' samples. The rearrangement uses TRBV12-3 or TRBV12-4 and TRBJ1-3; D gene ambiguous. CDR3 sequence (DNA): TGTGCCAGCAGTTTAGGAGGGCCTGGAAACACCATATATTTT. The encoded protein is CASSLGGPGNTIYF.